The 11 T cell receptor beta chains below were found in one sample sequenced in a study of T cells in Graves' hyperthyroidism and ophthalmopathy. Using RNA transcripts as the source, TCR beta CDR3 regions were amplified. The HTBI primer set served for first-round RT-PCR of the TCR CDR3. TCRdb re-called the multiplex PCR reads through MiXCR, storing one row per CDR3 protein. The table shows about 620,000 distinct CDR3 sequences, with 15% to 20% occurring only once. Sequences were obtained from blood. The receptors come from a woman aged 25 to 39 with Graves' hyperthyroidism.

This clonotype has a count of ten or more. This chain connects TRBV24-1 to TRBJ2-3; possible D gene TRBD1, 6 bases. Germline V lookup: CDR1 KGHDR, CDR2 SFDVKD. The CDR3 runs to 14 residues. Deletions cut 5 bases from V and 2 bases from J, with 10 bases between. The CDR3 DNA is TGTGCCACCAGTGGACAGGTAGTCACAGATACGCAGTATTTT. Amino acid sequence: CATSGQVVTDTQYF.

The rearrangement joins TRBV15 to TRBJ2-1; TRBD2 agrees at 10 bases. The germline V gene encodes CDR1 LNHNV and CDR2 YYDKDF (reference sequence). The CDR3 consists of 13 residues. The V and J ends lost 8 bases and 5 bases, in that order; junction bases with no gene match: 3. The CDR3 DNA is TGTGCCACCCAACTAGCGGGAAACAATGAGCAGTTCTTC. It specifies CATQLAGNNEQFF.

This clonotype was detected ten times or more. This sequence joins TRBV11-2 and TRBJ2-3, with D maybe TRBD2 (5 bases). This CDR3 spans 16 amino acids. CDR1 SGHAT and CDR2 FQNNGV come from the germline V gene. With 5 bases removed from V and 0 bases from J, the gap between germline ends came to 15 bases. The CDR3 loop reads CASSARPRTSTDTQYF. CDR3 coding DNA: TGTGCCAGCAGCGCCCGCCCCCGGACTAGCACAGATACGCAGTATTTT.

This clonotype occurred a few times. The chain has TRBV3-1 and TRBJ2-1; D is ambiguous. Germline V CDR1 and CDR2: LGHDT, YNNKEL (reference sequence). The CDR3 runs 12 residues. V lost 1 base to trimming and J lost 11 bases, with 9 bases between them. The CDR3: CASSQARNQQFF. The CDR3 nucleotides read TGTGCCAGCAGCCAAGCCCGGAACCAGCAGTTCTTC.

This rearrangement joins TRBV10-2 to TRBJ1-1; no clear D. This CDR3 region has 12 residues. V was pared by 6 bases and J by 4 bases, with 9 bases between. Germline lookup yields CDR1 WSHSY and CDR2 SAAADI. In nucleotides, the CDR3 is TGCGCCAGCAGCCGAGTCGGCACTGAAGCTTTCTTT. It translates to CASSRVGTEAFF.

This clonotype was picked up many times. This chain connects TRBV11-2 to TRBJ1-1; no definite D call. V lost 0 bases to trimming and J lost 2 bases, with 7 bases between them. Germline values: CDR1 SGHAT, CDR2 FQNNGV. CDR3 length equals 14 residues. The CDR3 DNA reads as TGTGCCAGCAGCTTAGATGGCAGAAACACTGAAGCTTTCTTT. It codes for CASSLDGRNTEAFF.

This clonotype was observed many times. The CDR3 is CASSSRASYHQETQYF. In DNA, the CDR3 is TGTGCCAGCAGCTCCCGGGCTAGCTACCACCAAGAGACCCAGTACTTC. The chain uses TRBV7-2 and TRBJ2-5; possibly TRBD2 for D (5 bases). The length of the CDR3 is 16 residues. Germline V gene sequence: CDR1 SGHTA, CDR2 FQGNSA. The V end was cut by 4 bases, the J end by 0 bases, with 15 bases between.

This clonotype occurred a few times. One end of the junction is discordant with germline, which a read error may explain. The chain employs TRBV28 and TRBJ1-3; D gene unclear. This CDR3 has 11 residues. Germline-derived CDR1 and CDR2 are MDHEN and SYDVKM. CDR3 amino acids: CAGSPGNTIYF. CDR3 DNA: TGTGCCGGCAGTCCGGGAAACACCATATATTTT.

This CDR3 is CASSTRGLAENEQFF. DNA of the CDR3: TGTGCCAGCAGTACCCGGGGACTAGCGGAAAATGAGCAGTTCTTC. The V gene is TRBV6-1, the J gene TRBJ2-1; 11 positions agree with TRBD2. Germline V gene data show CDR1 as MNHNS and CDR2 as SASEGT. CDR3 size: 15 residues. With V trimmed by 5 bases and J by 7 bases, 7 bases remained unmatched.

The chain is built from TRBV12-3 or TRBV12-4 and TRBJ1-5; 7 positions agree with TRBD1. The CDR3 is made up of 14 amino acids. The trim removed 6 bases at V and 4 bases at J, leaving 6 bases unmatched. CDR3 in amino acids: CASSHTGENQPQHF. The CDR3 bases are TGTGCCAGCAGCCACACAGGGGAAAATCAGCCCCAGCATTTT.

The J gene is TRBJ2-2, the V gene TRBV7-3; D gene unclear. V lost 2 bases and J 0 bases, leaving 10 bases between the germline ends. The CDR3 consists of 16 residues. Germline CDR1 SGHTA, CDR2 FQGTGA. The CDR3, as DNA: TGTGCCAGCAGCTTATTAGGCCCGACGAACACCGGGGAGCTGTTTTTT. This sequence encodes CASSLLGPTNTGELFF.